These 11 T cell receptor beta chains were sequenced from one sample in a study of vaccination and CD4 T cells after COVID-19 (dated by TCRdb to between 2021 and 2024). The library came from PCR. Instrument on record: Illumina iSeq 100. DNA from cultured CD4+ T cells underwent TCR sequencing with the Oncomine TCR Beta short-read assay at the Johns Hopkins FTIC core. TCRdb reprocessed the public reads (quality trimming at Q25 with fastp, clone calling with MiXCR) and kept in-frame beta chains. Each entry is one CDR3 protein sequence, shown with its most common DNA and genes. In all, the sample holds about 10,000 distinct CDR3 sequences, and approximately 75% of those were seen once. The ten largest clones represent around 10% of the sample. These TCRs are of unknown antigen specificity. The treatment or condition label on this specimen signifies: roughly ten-day PBMC culture with coronavirus spike peptide pools or control peptides (ViraFEST assay).

Sequences were obtained from CD4+ T cells from blood, cultured in vitro. All receptors derive from a human donor who had recovered from COVID-19.

J is TRBJ2-7 and V is TRBV2; 7 nucleotides line up with TRBD2. The V and J ends lost 7 bases and 2 bases, in that order; junction bases with no gene match: 5. This CDR3 region has 13 residues. Germline V lookup: CDR1 SNHLY, CDR2 FYNNEI. CDR3 sequence (DNA): TGTGCCAGCATGGGGGAGGGCCCCTACGAGCAGTACTTC. This sequence encodes CASMGEGPYEQYF.

V is TRBV7-8 and J is TRBJ1-5, with TRBD1 as a possible D gene (5 bases). Trimming took 4 bases from V and 5 from J, leaving 15 bases between them. The CDR3 has 15 amino acids. Germline CDR1 SGHVS, CDR2 FQNEAQ. The CDR3 sequence is CASSSTLRGDQPQHF. In nucleotides, the CDR3 is TGTGCCAGCAGCTCGACTCTCCGGGGGGATCAGCCCCAGCATTTT.

This clonotype has a handful of counts. V and J are TRBV25-1 and TRBJ2-5; D remains unclear. Germline V lookup: CDR1 MGHDK, CDR2 SYGVNS. V was trimmed by 1 base and J by 5 bases, leaving 11 bases between them. The CDR3 loop spans 14 amino acids. For the CDR3, the DNA is TGTGCCAGCAGTGAATGGGTTAAATCGGAGACCCAGTACTTC. This sequence encodes CASSEWVKSETQYF.

This clonotype was seen a single time. The rearrangement links TRBV6-1 to TRBJ1-5; no reliable D call. V lost 0 bases and J lost 7, with 13 bases in between. Germline values: CDR1 MNHNS, CDR2 SASEGT. CDR3 length equals 15 residues. CDR3 nucleotide sequence: TGTGCCAGCAGTGAAGCGCTTCGACTTCGGCAGCCCCAGCATTTT. Its protein product is CASSEALRLRQPQHF.

This chain joins TRBV11-3 and TRBJ2-3; no definite D call. CDR3 length equals 15 residues. V was shortened by 5 bases and J by 0 bases, with 12 bases between the two germline ends. CDR1 is SGHNT, CDR2 YENEEA, per germline. The CDR3 coding sequence is TGTGCCAGCAGCCCCTTGGGAACTAGCACAGATACGCAGTATTTT. Its protein is CASSPLGTSTDTQYF.

Of note for this clonotype: Its ends do not fully match the called genes, so a read error is possible. This chain joins TRBV5-4 and TRBJ1-2; TRBD1 might be the D (6 bases). There are 15 residues in the CDR3. Germline CDR1 and CDR2: SGHNT and YYREEE (reference sequence). The CDR3 loop reads CASSLALTQGIGYTF. CDR3 nucleotides: TGTGCCAGCAGCTTGGCCCTTACCCAGGGGATTGGCTACACCTTT.

The chain is built from TRBV6-2 or TRBV6-3 and TRBJ1-1; D is possibly TRBD1 (5 bases). Germline CDR1 is MNHEY and CDR2 is SVGEGT. This CDR3 contains 15 residues. Between the trimmed V and J ends, which lost 0 bases and 13 bases, there was a span of 21 bases. The CDR3 reads CASSYSGTAGPQIFF. DNA of the CDR3: TGTGCCAGCAGTTACTCCGGAACGGCAGGGCCCCAGATTTTCTTT.

This chain uses TRBV27 with TRBJ2-7, with a possible D match to TRBD1 (5 bases). Germline CDR1 MNHEY, CDR2 SMNVEV (reference sequence). The ends were cut back, 6 bases at V and 1 base at J, with 10 bases in the middle. The CDR3 spans 13 residues. The CDR3 loop reads CASRQTASYEQYF. As DNA, the CDR3 is TGTGCCAGCAGGCAGACAGCGTCCTACGAGCAGTACTTC.

A few counts support this clonotype. The rearrangement joins TRBV6-1 to TRBJ1-5; TRBD1 aligns across 8 bases. The CDR3 totals 16 residues. V trimming: 6 bases; J trimming: 0 bases; junction bases outside the gene matches: 7. CDR1 is MNHNS, CDR2 SASEGT, per germline. CDR3 region: CASREMGQDSNQPQHF. DNA for the CDR3: TGTGCCAGCAGGGAGATGGGACAGGATAGCAATCAGCCCCAGCATTTT.

The chain uses TRBV11-2 and TRBJ2-1; perhaps TRBD2 as D (5 bases). The V end lost 2 bases, the J end lost 4 bases, and 12 bases lay between the germline ends. CDR3 length: 15 residues. Per germline, CDR1 SGHAT and CDR2 FQNNGV. CDR3 bases: TGTGCCAGCAGCTTAATGAGCGGTCTTTACAATGAGCAGTTCTTC. It yields the protein CASSLMSGLYNEQFF.

The chain combines TRBV5-1 with TRBJ2-2; D is unresolved. There are 15 residues in the CDR3. V lost 4 bases and J lost 3, with 13 bases in between. The germline gives CDR1 SGHRS, CDR2 YFSETQ. CDR3 residues: CASSGKDLDTGELFF. CDR3 bases: TGCGCCAGCAGCGGGAAGGATCTGGACACCGGGGAGCTGTTTTTT.